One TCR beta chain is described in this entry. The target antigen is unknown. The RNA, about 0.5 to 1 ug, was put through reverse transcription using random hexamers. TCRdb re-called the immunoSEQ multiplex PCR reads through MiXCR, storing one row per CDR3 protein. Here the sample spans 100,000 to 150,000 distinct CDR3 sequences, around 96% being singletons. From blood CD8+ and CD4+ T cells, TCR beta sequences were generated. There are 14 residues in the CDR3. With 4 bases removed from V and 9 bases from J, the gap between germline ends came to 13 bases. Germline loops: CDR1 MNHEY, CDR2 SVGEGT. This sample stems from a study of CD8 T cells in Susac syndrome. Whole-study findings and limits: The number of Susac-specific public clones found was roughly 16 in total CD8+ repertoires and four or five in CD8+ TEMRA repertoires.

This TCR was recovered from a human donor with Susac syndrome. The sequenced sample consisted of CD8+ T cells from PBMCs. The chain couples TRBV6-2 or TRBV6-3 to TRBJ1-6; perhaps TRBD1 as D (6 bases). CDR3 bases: TGTGCCAGCAGTTCTCAGGGGCGCGGTTCACCCCTCCACTTT. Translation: CASSSQGRGSPLHF.